Presented here are 17 T cell receptor beta chains from one specimen sequenced in a study of blood T cell repertoires in COVID-19. TCRdb keeps only in-frame clones here, not all; method: immunoSEQ multiplex PCR. The table has roughly 160,000 clones, under 80% seen once. Sequencing was carried out using peripheral blood. These TCRs come from a woman of 80 years or more with acute or convalescent COVID-19.

The V and J genes are TRBV2 and TRBJ1-2; unclear D gene. Between the trimmed V and J ends, which lost 2 bases and 2 bases, there was a span of 9 bases. The CDR3 extends over 14 amino acids. Germline V gene lookup returns CDR1 SNHLY and CDR2 FYNNEI. The CDR3 coding sequence is TGTGCCAGCAGTGAAATGTTGAGCAACTATGGCTACACCTTC. As protein: CASSEMLSNYGYTF.

The chain has TRBV10-3 and TRBJ2-1; D is unresolved. The germline V and J ends were trimmed by 3 bases and 7 bases, with 7 bases remaining between them. The germline V gene encodes CDR1 ENHRY and CDR2 SYGVKD. This CDR3 is 12 amino acids long. CDR3 region: CAISDTVNEQFF. The CDR3 DNA follows: TGTGCCATCAGTGACACAGTAAATGAGCAGTTCTTC.

This clone has just one count. This chain uses TRBV6-5 with TRBJ1-1; 7 positions match TRBD1. This CDR3 contains 13 residues. Germline V gene data show CDR1 as MNHEY and CDR2 as SVGAGI. V gave up 6 bases and J gave up 3 bases; unmatched junction bases: 4. The CDR3 spells CASRIQGDTEAFF. The CDR3 bases are TGTGCCAGCAGGATTCAGGGGGACACTGAAGCTTTCTTT.

This chain links TRBV5-1 with TRBJ2-7; D unclear. Germline V CDR1 and CDR2: SGHRS, YFSETQ. The CDR3 spans 13 residues. The V and J ends lost 3 bases and 7 bases respectively, with 14 bases between them. The CDR3 protein is CASSYHLVREQYF. The CDR3 bases are TGCGCCAGCAGCTACCACCTGGTACGGGAGCAGTACTTC. Filled out from reference TRBV5-1 and TRBJ2-7, the complete variable domain reads KAGVTQTPRYLIKTRGQQVTLSCSPISGHRSVSWYQQTPGQGLQFLFEYFSETQRNKGNFPGRFSGRQFSNSRSEMNVSTLELGDSALYLCASSYHLVREQYFGPGTRLTVT.

This clone was detected a few times. The J gene is TRBJ2-7, the V gene TRBV28; D is possibly TRBD1 (6 bases). The CDR3 length is 15 residues. CDR1 and CDR2 (germline): MDHEN, SYDVKM. The V end was cut by 6 bases, the J end by 0 bases, with 15 bases between. CDR3: CASRSGTFSSYEQYF. As DNA, the CDR3 is TGTGCCAGCAGGTCGGGGACATTCAGCTCCTACGAGCAGTACTTC.

This clone was counted between two and nine times. V and J are TRBV27 and TRBJ2-1; possibly TRBD2 for D (6 bases). Germline CDR1 MNHEY, CDR2 SMNVEV (reference sequence). The CDR3 loop spans 14 amino acids. The V end was cut by 6 bases, the J end by 6 bases, with 15 bases between. The DNA for the CDR3 is TGTGCCAGCAGCGTTGGAGGGCCGGTCAATGAGCAGTTCTTC. Translating it yields CASSVGGPVNEQFF.

The chain couples TRBV19 to TRBJ2-1, with 14 bases aligning to TRBD2. V shed 5 bases and J 4 bases; nucleotides not matched to a gene: 4. Germline values: CDR1 LNHDA, CDR2 SQIVND (reference sequence). The length of the CDR3 is 16 residues. The CDR3 region is CASSGTSGSRYNEQFF. CDR3 DNA: TGTGCCAGTAGTGGGACTAGCGGGAGTAGGTACAATGAGCAGTTCTTC. Filled out from reference TRBV19 and TRBJ2-1, the complete variable domain reads DGGITQSPKYLFRKEGQNVTLSCEQNLNHDAMYWYRQDPGQGLRLIYYSQIVNDFQKGDIAEGYSVSREKKESFPLTVTSAQKNPTAFYLCASSGTSGSRYNEQFFGPGTRLTVL.

The rearrangement links TRBV6-5 to TRBJ2-3; 7 bases are shared with TRBD1. Trimming took 11 bases from V and 5 from J; bases not matched to a gene: 10. The CDR3 consists of 13 residues. Germline CDR1 and CDR2: MNHEY and SVGAGI. CDR3 residues: CASQSRGIDTQYF. The CDR3 DNA follows: TGTGCCTCCCAGTCCAGGGGGATAGATACGCAGTATTTT.

The rearrangement uses TRBV5-1 and TRBJ2-5; 10 nucleotides line up with TRBD1. The CDR3 loop spans 15 amino acids. Germline values: CDR1 SGHRS, CDR2 YFSETQ. With 4 bases clipped from V and 5 bases from J, the junction kept 8 bases outside the gene matches. In nucleotides, the CDR3 is TGCGCCAGCAGCCTGCGGACAGGGGGAGGCGAGACCCAGTACTTC. It yields the protein CASSLRTGGGETQYF.

J is TRBJ2-3 and V is TRBV7-2, with 8 bases identical to TRBD2. CDR3 length: 15 amino acids. Germline V gene data show CDR1 as SGHTA and CDR2 as FQGNSA. After removal of 4 bases from V and 4 bases from J, the junction contained 7 bases not matched to a gene. CDR3 residues: CASSYSGTLSDTQYF. The CDR3 DNA reads TGTGCCAGCAGCTATAGCGGGACGCTGTCAGATACGCAGTATTTT.

The V gene is TRBV5-6, the J gene TRBJ2-7, with 7 bases that match TRBD1. This CDR3 region has 14 residues. Germline CDR1 reads SGHDT; CDR2 reads YYEEEE. With 3 bases clipped from V and 3 bases from J, the junction kept 6 bases outside the gene matches. CDR3 DNA: TGTGCCAGCAGCTATGGGAGACAGGGCTACGAGCAGTACTTC. As protein: CASSYGRQGYEQYF.

The rearrangement links TRBV11-2 to TRBJ1-2; D is uncertain. Germline CDR1 and CDR2: SGHAT and FQNNGV. The CDR3 consists of 14 residues. V was shortened by 2 bases and J by 0 bases, with 7 bases between the two germline ends. For the CDR3, the DNA is TGTGCCAGCAGCTTAAGCAGGTCTAACTATGGCTACACCTTC. Translation gives CASSLSRSNYGYTF.

This clone was recorded at least ten times. The genes are TRBV4-2 and TRBJ2-1; TRBD2 agrees at 11 bases. Germline V gene sequence: CDR1 LGHNA, CDR2 YNFKEQ. V was pared by 2 bases and J by 0 bases, with 6 bases of the junction left unmatched. The CDR3 totals 18 residues. In nucleotides, the CDR3 is TGTGCCAGCAGCCAAATTGGACTAGCGGGTTCCTCCTACAATGAGCAGTTCTTC. It codes for CASSQIGLAGSSYNEQFF.

This clone has a handful of counts. The chain uses TRBV28 and TRBJ1-5; TRBD1 matches at 8 bases. CDR1 MDHEN and CDR2 SYDVKM come from the germline V gene. The V and J ends lost 6 bases and 9 bases, in that order; junction bases with no gene match: 10. The CDR3 runs 14 residues. CDR3 amino acids: CASRDREDGRPQHF. DNA of the CDR3: TGTGCCAGCAGGGACAGGGAGGATGGTCGGCCCCAGCATTTT.

The chain combines TRBV7-3 with TRBJ2-2; 8 bases match TRBD2. Unmatched junction bases numbered 8, after V lost 1 base and J lost 7 bases. Germline loops: CDR1 SGHTA, CDR2 FQGTGA. The CDR3 is 16 residues long. The CDR3 DNA sequence: TGTGCCAGCAGCTTAATGGCTAGCGGGTTTTTCGGGGAGCTGTTTTTT. Protein: CASSLMASGFFGELFF.

The rearrangement links TRBV4-3 to TRBJ2-3, with 8 bases fitting TRBD2. V dropped 0 bases and J dropped 3; count of bases not matched to a gene: 2. The CDR3 spans 15 residues. The V gene's germline CDR1 is LGHNA and CDR2 YSLEER. The CDR3 spells CASSQDGGRTDTQYF. Written as DNA, the CDR3 is TGCGCCAGCAGCCAAGACGGCGGGAGGACAGATACGCAGTATTTT.

This clone came up once. The V call is TRBV18, the J call TRBJ1-5; a possible D gene is TRBD1 (5 bases). The CDR3 totals 14 residues. Germline assignment: CDR1 KGHSH and CDR2 LQKENI. V was shortened by 3 bases and J by 5 bases, with 11 bases between the two germline ends. CDR3: CASSPGHGDQPQHF. As DNA, the CDR3 is TGTGCCAGCTCACCCGGACATGGGGATCAGCCCCAGCATTTT.